One and the same sample provided the 27 T cell receptor beta chains below, sequenced in a study of blood T cells in healthy people across ages. A second PCR, run for about 7 to 12 cycles, used a sample-barcoded 5' primer plus a J-beta primer mix. Each CDR3 protein is one row after TCRdb ran MiXCR on the 5' RACE reads. The data show about 970,000 distinct CDR3 sequences, approximately 50% seen once. The sequencing input was blood. Every receptor here comes from a woman aged 60-75 years in good health.

This clonotype has a handful of counts. The chain has TRBV12-3 or TRBV12-4 and TRBJ2-3, with a possible D match to TRBD2 (6 bases). The CDR3 contains 15 residues. Trimming took off 5 bases at V and 3 bases at J, with 15 bases between the two ends. CDR3 nucleotides: TGTGCCAGCAGTGCGCGGGACGCCTTAACAGATACGCAGTATTTT. It encodes CASSARDALTDTQYF.

This sequence joins TRBV29-1 and TRBJ2-5; D is unresolved. The germline V and J ends were trimmed by 2 bases and 2 bases, with 6 bases remaining between them. From germline, CDR1 is SQVTM and CDR2 ANQGSEA. The CDR3 is 12 residues long. The DNA of the CDR3 is TGCAGCGTTGAATTCACTCAAGAGACCCAGTACTTC. Its protein product is CSVEFTQETQYF. Supplemented by reference TRBV29-1 and TRBJ2-5, the full variable domain reads SAVISQKPSRDICQRGTSLTIQCQVDSQVTMMFWYRQQPGQSLTLIATANQGSEATYESGFVIDKFPISRPNLTFSTLTVSNMSPEDSSIYLCSVEFTQETQYFGPGTRLLVL.

This sequence joins TRBV6-7 and TRBJ2-1; possible D gene TRBD2, 6 bases. TRBV6-7 is filed as an ORF, its function uncertain. Trimming took off 0 bases at V and 4 bases at J, with 13 bases between the two ends. CDR3 length: 16 residues. CDR3 in amino acids: CASSYSEAGKYNEQFF. The CDR3 bases are TGTGCCAGCAGTTACTCCGAGGCGGGGAAGTACAATGAGCAGTTCTTC.

A remark on this clonotype: A much larger clone lies one base from this, so it may be a read error. The chain is built from TRBV15 and TRBJ2-7; 10 bases agree with TRBD2. This CDR3 spans 16 amino acids. Germline trimming cut 4 bases from V and 7 bases from J; bases unmatched to any gene: 13. Germline values: CDR1 LNHNV, CDR2 YYDKDF (reference sequence). The CDR3 sequence: CATSMGLAKTFNEQYF. CDR3 nucleotide sequence: TGTGCCACCAGCATGGGACTAGCGAAGACATTCAATGAGCAGTACTTC.

In DNA form, the CDR3 reads TGCAGTGTGATTAGCGGGATATATGCCAAAAACATTCAGTACTTC. Its translation: CSVISGIYAKNIQYF. The V and J genes are TRBV20-1 and TRBJ2-4; 8 nucleotides align to TRBD2. This CDR3 region has 15 residues. V shed 7 bases, J shed 1 base, and the junction held 9 bases outside the gene matches. CDR1 DFQATT and CDR2 SNEGSKA come from the germline V gene (reference sequence).

Only a few counts were recorded for this clonotype. The V and J genes are TRBV28 and TRBJ2-5, with TRBD2 matching 8 bases. Germline V CDR1 and CDR2: MDHEN, SYDVKM. Trimming cost V 4 bases and J 5 bases; bases outside gene matches: 9. This CDR3 has 15 amino acids. The CDR3 DNA reads TGTGCCAGCAGTTCACCACGGGAGGGTGGGGAGACCCAGTACTTC. Protein product: CASSSPREGGETQYF.

The chain carries TRBV20-1 and TRBJ1-5; 7 bases line up with TRBD1. Germline-derived CDR1 and CDR2 are DFQATT and SNEGSKA (reference sequence). This CDR3 is 18 amino acids long. Losses at the gene ends were 1 base for V and 6 bases for J; bases not matched to a gene: 18. The CDR3 loop is CSARAETGRGPSSQPQHF. The CDR3 DNA sequence: TGCAGTGCTAGAGCCGAGACCGGGAGGGGGCCGTCAAGTCAGCCCCAGCATTTT.

The chain is built from TRBV20-1 and TRBJ2-3, with D tentatively TRBD2 (5 bases). Trimming took 6 bases from V and 1 from J, leaving 11 bases between them. In germline, CDR1 is DFQATT, CDR2 SNEGSKA (reference sequence). The CDR3 loop spans 13 amino acids. The CDR3 loop reads CSAAGEGTDTQYF. CDR3 bases: TGCAGTGCCGCCGGGGAAGGCACAGATACGCAGTATTTT.

This clonotype was seen a handful of times. The V and J genes are TRBV7-9 and TRBJ1-2, with 7 bases that match TRBD1. The CDR3 is 16 amino acids. With V trimmed by 4 bases and J by 6 bases, 14 bases remained unmatched. The germline gives CDR1 SEHNR, CDR2 FQNEAQ (reference sequence). The CDR3 is CASSWADRDVSNGYTF. CDR3 coding DNA: TGTGCCAGCAGCTGGGCCGACAGGGATGTCTCTAATGGCTACACCTTC.

Comment on this clonotype: The junction differs from germline at one of its ends, possibly a read error. CDR3 loop: CASNLVDRLSTDTQYF. In nucleotides, the CDR3 is TGTGCCAGCAACTTAGTCGACAGACTCAGCACAGATACGCAGTATTTT. The chain couples TRBV7-2 to TRBJ2-3; D perhaps matches TRBD1 (5 bases). The CDR3 contains 16 residues. Germline lookup yields CDR1 SGHTA and CDR2 FQGNSA.

The J gene is TRBJ1-1, the V gene TRBV20-1; a weak D match, TRBD1 (5 bases). From germline, CDR1 is DFQATT and CDR2 SNEGSKA (reference sequence). V lost 7 bases and J 0 bases, leaving 12 bases between the germline ends. The CDR3 extends over 13 amino acids. The CDR3, as DNA: TGCAGTGGGGGCATACCAATGAACACTGAAGCTTTCTTT. Its translation: CSGGIPMNTEAFF.

The V and J genes are TRBV7-2 and TRBJ2-7; the match to TRBD1 covers 7 bases. With 3 bases clipped from V and 3 bases from J, the junction kept 8 bases outside the gene matches. The CDR3 contains 15 residues. Germline V gene data show CDR1 as SGHTA and CDR2 as FQGNSA. The CDR3 is CASSFPGQRIYEQYF. CDR3 nucleotides: TGTGCCAGCAGCTTTCCGGGACAGAGAATCTACGAGCAGTACTTC.

The sample holds a few counts of this clonotype. The chain uses TRBV7-2 and TRBJ2-5; 9 bases fit TRBD2. V shed 0 bases and J 5 bases; nucleotides not matched to a gene: 4. Looked up from germline, CDR1 is SGHTA and CDR2 is FQGNSA. The CDR3 has 15 residues. In nucleotides, the CDR3 is TGTGCCAGCAGCTTAGCAAGCGGGAGGATCGAGACCCAGTACTTC. Translation: CASSLASGRIETQYF.

This clonotype was seen only a few times. V and J are TRBV7-9 and TRBJ1-4; perhaps TRBD1 as D (6 bases). CDR1 and CDR2 from the germline V gene are SEHNR and FQNEAQ (reference sequence). The CDR3 covers 16 residues. The V end lost 4 bases, the J end lost 7 bases, and 19 bases lay between the germline ends. DNA for the CDR3: TGTGCCAGCAGCTCCACCGGACAGTATATACCTGAAAAACTGTTTTTT. Its translation is CASSSTGQYIPEKLFF.

The chain couples TRBV28 to TRBJ2-1; no definite D call. V lost 10 bases, J lost 6 bases, and 22 bases lay in between. Germline V CDR1 and CDR2: MDHEN, SYDVKM. The CDR3 totals 15 residues. The chain's CDR3 is CAIDPTATWGNEQFF. The CDR3 DNA follows: TGTGCCATCGACCCCACAGCTACTTGGGGCAATGAGCAGTTCTTC. The entire variable domain, with the rest obtained from reference TRBV28 and TRBJ2-1, is as follows: DVKVTQSSRYLVKRTGEKVFLECVQDMDHENMFWYRQDPGLGLRLIYFSYDVKMKEKGDIPEGYSVSREKKERFSLILESASTNQTSMYLCAIDPTATWGNEQFFGPGTRLTVL.

In DNA, the CDR3 is TGTGCCAGCAGCCAAGACTCCGGGGTGACGAGCAATCAGCCCCAGCATTTT. This gives the protein CASSQDSGVTSNQPQHF. J is TRBJ1-5 and V is TRBV4-2; D gene unclear. Germline values: CDR1 LGHNA, CDR2 YNFKEQ. CDR3 length equals 17 residues. Trimming took off 0 bases at V and 1 base at J, with 13 bases between the two ends.

The V call is TRBV29-1, the J call TRBJ2-4; 9 nucleotides match TRBD1. CDR1 and CDR2 (germline): SQVTM, ANQGSEA. V was pared by 4 bases and J by 13 bases, with 14 bases of the junction left unmatched. CDR3 length equals 14 residues. In DNA, the CDR3 is TGCAGCGTTGTGGGACAGGGATCCCACAATGAGCAGTACTTC. Protein sequence: CSVVGQGSHNEQYF.

The gene calls are TRBV10-3 and TRBJ2-1, with a weak D call TRBD1 (7 bases). V lost 8 bases to trimming and J lost 6 bases, with 14 bases between them. Germline-derived CDR1 and CDR2 are ENHRY and SYGVKD. This CDR3 comprises 13 residues. CDR3 sequence: CAIDREEVNEQFF. The DNA for the CDR3 is TGTGCCATCGACAGGGAGGAGGTCAATGAGCAGTTCTTC.

This clonotype was counted ten times or more. V usage is TRBV28 and J usage is TRBJ1-5, with TRBD1 matching over 7 bases. Per the germline V gene, CDR1 is MDHEN and CDR2 is SYDVKM. V gave up 6 bases and J gave up 7 bases; unmatched junction bases: 9. CDR3 length: 14 amino acids. CDR3 coding DNA: TGTGCCAGCAGCAGGGGGGAGGTTGTCCAGCCCCAGCATTTT. It specifies CASSRGEVVQPQHF.

The CDR3 protein is CASSDGNQPQHF. CDR3 in DNA: TGTGCCAGCAGTGACGGTAATCAGCCCCAGCATTTT. V is TRBV3-1 and J is TRBJ1-5; D gene uncertain. Trimming cost V 6 bases and J 4 bases, with 7 bases left between them. The CDR3 is made up of 12 amino acids. Germline CDR1 LGHDT, CDR2 YNNKEL (reference sequence).

The CDR3 DNA reads TGTGCCAGCAGTCAAACAGGGGTTCACCAAGAGACCCAGTACTTC. Translated, it gives CASSQTGVHQETQYF. The V gene is TRBV6-2 or TRBV6-3, the J gene TRBJ2-5; 7 nucleotides agree with TRBD1. CDR1 and CDR2 from the germline V gene are MNHEY and SVGEGT. The CDR3 covers 15 residues. V shed 5 bases and J 0 bases; nucleotides not matched to a gene: 6.

The rearrangement joins TRBV28 to TRBJ2-7, with 7 bases identical to TRBD2. The V gene's germline CDR1 is MDHEN and CDR2 SYDVKM. The CDR3 loop spans 17 amino acids. V lost 6 bases to trimming and J lost 4 bases; unmatched junction nucleotides: 18. The DNA of the CDR3 is TGTGCCAGCAGAGTGGGGGGGAACGGGGCAGGGAAATACGAGCAGTACTTC. It encodes CASRVGGNGAGKYEQYF.

This clonotype was counted a single time. This chain links TRBV6-1 with TRBJ2-7, with D possibly called TRBD1 or TRBD2 (6 bases each). The CDR3 runs 16 residues. Trimming left V 2 bases short and J 2 bases short, with 16 bases between. Germline-derived CDR1 and CDR2 are MNHNS and SASEGT. The CDR3 region has the DNA TGTGCCAGCAGTGAACCTTCTACAGGGACTGCCTACGAGCAGTACTTC. Amino acids: CASSEPSTGTAYEQYF.

This clonotype was seen more than once but under ten times. This chain connects TRBV5-1 to TRBJ2-3; unclear D gene. CDR1 and CDR2 (germline): SGHRS, YFSETQ. V dropped 4 bases and J dropped 4 bases, with 13 bases sitting between them. The CDR3 runs to 14 residues. CDR3 sequence: CASSHGVQSDTQYF. For the CDR3, the DNA is TGCGCCAGCAGCCACGGAGTACAATCAGATACGCAGTATTTT.

The table lists this clonotype with a few counts. The CDR3 DNA sequence: TGTGCCAGCCTTGATAGATTAGGGGGTCGGACAGATACGCAGTATTTT. This gives the protein CASLDRLGGRTDTQYF. This sequence joins TRBV5-5 and TRBJ2-3; possibly TRBD1 for D (6 bases). The length of the CDR3 is 16 residues. The germline V gene has CDR1 SGHKS and CDR2 YYEKEE (reference sequence). V gave up 7 bases and J gave up 3 bases, with 21 bases separating them.

This chain uses TRBV6-1 with TRBJ2-4; possible D gene TRBD1, 6 bases. The last part of the DNA fits TRBJ2-5 better; the J call may be wrong. Germline V gives CDR1 MNHNS, CDR2 SASEGT. The CDR3 spans 12 residues. The CDR3 sequence: CASGWTEETQYF. The CDR3, as DNA: TGTGCCAGCGGGTGGACAGAAGAGACCCAGTACTTC.

The genes are TRBV5-1 and TRBJ2-5; D is perhaps TRBD1 (5 bases). Germline CDR1 and CDR2: SGHRS and YFSETQ. CDR3 length equals 16 residues. V was clipped by 2 bases and J by 11 bases, with 25 bases between them. The CDR3 sequence: CASSLMTVSSYNEQYF. CDR3 in DNA: TGCGCCAGCAGCTTAATGACAGTCAGCTCCTACAATGAGCAGTACTTC.